The clone carrying this T cell receptor beta chain was recorded at least ten times. What it recognizes is unknown. The data were obtained in a study of T-cell reconstitution after alpha-beta-depleted transplantation in children. Whole-study findings and limits: Hyperexpanded clones declined; after one year, newly produced T cells mostly supplied diversity. About two months after transplant, alpha-beta T cells reportedly came from several hundred expanded graft clones.

This sample's TCRbeta library carried unique molecular identifier barcodes. One entry per CDR3 protein, called by TCRdb with MiXCR from the PCR reads. The sample lists 780,000 or so distinct CDR3 sequences, around 17% occurring once. The specimen was PBMCs, mostly from graft donor cells, collected 360 days after TCRalphabeta/CD19-depleted stem cell transplant. This clonotype was obtained from a male patient aged 5 to 17 who had a stem cell transplant for acute lymphoblastic leukemia, so the T cells may come from the graft donor.

Here the CDR3 reads CATSSTGAGNTIYF. CDR3 coding DNA: TGTGCCACCAGCAGCACAGGGGCTGGAAACACCATATATTTT. The chain joins TRBV15 to TRBJ1-3, with 7 bases matching TRBD1. Trimming at V came to 3 bases and at J to 2 bases, leaving 1 base not matched to a gene. From germline, CDR1 is LNHNV and CDR2 YYDKDF (reference sequence). The CDR3 has 14 residues.